This TCR beta chain was identified during a study of human T cells and chemical hapten exposure. The sample holds a few counts of this clonotype. Original analysis: TCRs per sample had a median of roughly 93,000 and ranged from roughly 23,224 to 700,000. TCRdb fed the 5' RACE reads into MiXCR, producing one record per CDR3 protein. TCRdb's processing, not the study's, gives the V and J calls here. The data contain about 81,000 distinct CDR3 sequences, about 7.7% of them seen just once; the ten biggest clones take up over 2%. The CDR3 consists of 14 residues. V gave up 6 bases and J gave up 1 base, with 15 bases separating them. The germline V gene has CDR1 DFQATT and CDR2 SNEGSKA (reference sequence). The template was total RNA from unfractionated whole blood.

V and J are TRBV20-1 and TRBJ1-1; TRBD1 might be the D (5 bases). The TCR was taken from a male donor in good health. CDR3 coding DNA: TGCAGTGCGATATCCGGGACCCAGAACACTGAAGCTTTCTTT. Amino acid sequence: CSAISGTQNTEAFF.